Following are 23 T cell receptor beta chains from one sample sequenced in a study of early T cells in non-severe SARS-CoV-2 infection. MiXCR, applied by TCRdb to the 5' RACE reads, yields one record per CDR3 protein. The data show around 83,000 distinct CDR3 sequences, 8.5% to 12% seen once. The source material was whole blood, sampled at baseline. The source is an adult who was a healthcare worker with PCR-confirmed SARS-CoV-2 infection or an uninfected control (not recorded which).

A few counts support this clonotype. The rearrangement links TRBV7-9 to TRBJ2-3; 7 positions match TRBD2. V shed 3 bases, J shed 2 bases, and the junction held 5 bases outside the gene matches. The CDR3 contains 15 residues. The V gene's germline CDR1 is SEHNR and CDR2 FQNEAQ (reference sequence). The CDR3 sequence: CASSFGLADTDTQYF. For the CDR3, the DNA is TGTGCCAGCAGCTTCGGTCTAGCGGACACAGATACGCAGTATTTT.

The J gene is TRBJ2-3, the V gene TRBV14, with 11 bases aligning to TRBD2. This CDR3 spans 16 amino acids. Trimming at V came to 1 base and at J to 5 bases, leaving 5 bases not matched to a gene. Germline V gene lookup returns CDR1 SGHDN and CDR2 FVKESK. The CDR3 sequence: CASSQGRLAGGDTQYF. CDR3 nucleotide sequence: TGTGCCAGCAGCCAAGGGAGGCTAGCGGGAGGAGATACGCAGTATTTT.

Ten or more counts support this clonotype. The chain is built from TRBV12-3 or TRBV12-4 and TRBJ1-5; the match to TRBD1 covers 7 bases. This CDR3 is built from 15 residues. V lost 5 bases to trimming and J lost 3 bases; unmatched junction nucleotides: 7. CDR3 DNA sequence: TGTGCCAGCAGTGGGCAGGGGGGTCCCAATCAGCCCCAGCATTTT. It encodes CASSGQGGPNQPQHF.

The V and J genes are TRBV14 and TRBJ2-3; D perhaps matches TRBD1 (7 bases). V dropped 4 bases and J dropped 8 bases, with 16 bases sitting between them. CDR3 length: 14 amino acids. CDR1 and CDR2 from the germline V gene are SGHDN and FVKESK. The CDR3 protein is CASSRGTEWSTQYF. The DNA for the CDR3 is TGTGCCAGCAGCCGCGGGACAGAGTGGTCTACGCAGTATTTT.

In its sample, this clonotype was seen a few times. The chain employs TRBV19 and TRBJ2-3, with 8 bases matching TRBD1. The length of the CDR3 is 14 residues. Trimming removed 6 bases from V and 0 bases from J; junction bases left unmatched: 2. CDR1 and CDR2 (germline): LNHDA, SQIVND (reference sequence). CDR3 sequence reads: CASSGTGSTDTQYF. Here the CDR3 DNA reads TGTGCCAGTAGCGGGACAGGAAGCACAGATACGCAGTATTTT.

The table lists this clonotype with many counts. V usage is TRBV10-3 and J usage is TRBJ2-6; D call uncertain. The CDR3 is made up of 14 amino acids. V shed 0 bases and J shed 2 bases, with 2 bases lying between them. CDR1 is ENHRY and CDR2 is SYGVKD in the germline V gene. The DNA of the CDR3 is TGTGCCATCAGTGAGTCTGCTGGGGCCAACGTCCTGACTTTC. Translated, it gives CAISESAGANVLTF.

This chain joins TRBV2 and TRBJ1-1; no reliable D call. Germline V lookup: CDR1 SNHLY, CDR2 FYNNEI. This CDR3 region has 13 residues. Deletions cut 6 bases from V and 1 base from J, with 9 bases between. DNA for the CDR3: TGTGCCAGCAGGACGGACGGGAACACTGAAGCTTTCTTT. Protein product: CASRTDGNTEAFF.

This clonotype showed up many times. The chain links TRBV20-1 to TRBJ2-7; 15 nucleotides agree with TRBD2. This CDR3 is 14 amino acids long. Germline V lookup: CDR1 DFQATT, CDR2 SNEGSKA (reference sequence). Trimming removed 5 bases from V and 7 bases from J; junction bases left unmatched: 6. CDR3 in DNA: TGCAGTGCTCCCGGACTAGCGGGAGGGAGTGAGCAGTACTTC. It yields the protein CSAPGLAGGSEQYF.

The chain carries TRBV10-3 and TRBJ1-1; D is unclear. The germline V gene encodes CDR1 ENHRY and CDR2 SYGVKD. With 5 bases removed from V and 7 bases from J, the gap between germline ends came to 17 bases. The CDR3 spans 14 residues. The CDR3 DNA reads TGTGCCATCAGTATAAGTGGGAATAGGGATGAAGCTTTCTTT. Its protein is CAISISGNRDEAFF.

This chain links TRBV25-1 with TRBJ2-7, with D unclear. Per germline, CDR1 MGHDK and CDR2 SYGVNS. This CDR3 has 15 amino acids. V lost 3 bases to trimming and J lost 2 bases, with 14 bases between them. The CDR3 loop is CASSDKTATTYEQYF. The CDR3 DNA is TGTGCCAGCAGTGATAAAACGGCCACTACCTACGAGCAGTACTTC.

This clonotype was seen ten or more times. The J gene is TRBJ2-1, the V gene TRBV12-3 or TRBV12-4, with D perhaps being TRBD1 or TRBD2 (5 bases each). This CDR3 comprises 13 residues. The V and J ends lost 3 bases and 5 bases respectively, with 8 bases between them. This CDR3 is CASSFGADNEQFF. CDR3 DNA: TGTGCCAGCAGTTTCGGGGCAGACAATGAGCAGTTCTTC.

This chain uses TRBV5-1 with TRBJ2-3, with a possible D match to TRBD2 (6 bases). Deletions cut 3 bases from V and 4 bases from J, with 18 bases between. The CDR3 is 16 residues long. Germline CDR1 reads SGHRS; CDR2 reads YFSETQ. The CDR3 spells CASSSGTTTGADTQYF. The CDR3 DNA follows: TGCGCCAGCAGCTCGGGGACCACCACGGGGGCAGATACGCAGTATTTT.

This clonotype occurred many times. CDR3 amino acids: CASSISSIRGTQYF. In nucleotides, the CDR3 is TGTGCCAGTAGTATCTCCTCCATCCGAGGTACGCAGTATTTT. This chain links TRBV19 with TRBJ2-3; D is unclear. The CDR3 sequence is 14 residues long. Germline V lookup: CDR1 LNHDA, CDR2 SQIVND (reference sequence). The V end lost 3 bases, the J end lost 8 bases, and 15 bases lay between the germline ends.

CDR3 DNA: TGTGCCAGCACCCGAGGGGGCATTCAGTACTTC. This encodes CASTRGGIQYF. The chain couples TRBV6-5 to TRBJ2-4; weak D call: TRBD1 (6 bases). Germline values: CDR1 MNHEY, CDR2 SVGAGI. This CDR3 has 11 residues. V was clipped by 7 bases and J by 9 bases, with 10 bases between them.

The chain has TRBV28 and TRBJ2-4, with 8 bases identical to TRBD1. CDR3 length: 16 amino acids. Germline values: CDR1 MDHEN, CDR2 SYDVKM. After removal of 6 bases from V and 0 bases from J, the junction contained 7 bases not matched to a gene. The CDR3 DNA follows: TGTGCCAGCAGAACGACAGGGGTTCTAGCCAAAAACATTCAGTACTTC. Translated, it gives CASRTTGVLAKNIQYF.

The chain couples TRBV7-9 to TRBJ2-5; D is possibly TRBD2 (7 bases). V gave up 3 bases and J gave up 5 bases, with 22 bases separating them. Germline CDR1 reads SEHNR; CDR2 reads FQNEAQ (reference sequence). This CDR3 comprises 17 residues. The CDR3 DNA sequence: TGTGCCAGCAGCTTTTGGGGGGGGCCCCGAGACCCGGAGACCCAGTACTTC. It is translated as CASSFWGGPRDPETQYF.

The chain joins TRBV18 to TRBJ2-2; no definite D call. CDR3 length: 15 amino acids. CDR1 KGHSH and CDR2 LQKENI come from the germline V gene. V gave up 2 bases and J gave up 6 bases, with 13 bases separating them. In DNA form, the CDR3 reads TGTGCCAGCTCACCAGACCCGTTGGCGCCCGGGGAGCTGTTTTTT. Its protein product is CASSPDPLAPGELFF.

This clonotype was detected only a few times. The chain employs TRBV20-1 and TRBJ2-7, with TRBD2 matching 12 bases. This CDR3 is built from 15 residues. The germline V gene has CDR1 DFQATT and CDR2 SNEGSKA (reference sequence). V shed 0 bases and J 4 bases; nucleotides not matched to a gene: 4. The CDR3 spells CSARDQGTSGYEQYF. The CDR3 nucleotides read TGCAGTGCTAGAGATCAGGGGACTAGCGGGTACGAGCAGTACTTC.

The CDR3 region is CASSQAGGRGTQYF. CDR3 coding DNA: TGTGCCAGCAGCCAAGCCGGGGGGAGAGGGACCCAGTACTTC. V and J are TRBV11-2 and TRBJ2-5; 7 positions agree with TRBD2. The CDR3 loop spans 14 amino acids. V lost 5 bases, J lost 7 bases, and 10 bases stayed unmatched. Germline values: CDR1 SGHAT, CDR2 FQNNGV.

V usage is TRBV20-1 and J usage is TRBJ2-5; 7 bases align to TRBD2. Per the germline V gene, CDR1 is DFQATT and CDR2 is SNEGSKA (reference sequence). CDR3 length equals 13 residues. The junction had 7 bases not matched to a gene; V was cut back by 5 bases and J by 4 bases. CDR3 sequence reads: CSAPTSRGETQYF. As DNA, the CDR3 is TGCAGTGCTCCGACTAGCAGAGGAGAGACCCAGTACTTC.

This clonotype has more than one count but fewer than ten. This chain links TRBV7-8 with TRBJ2-5; D tentatively fits TRBD1 or TRBD2 (5 bases each). The germline gives CDR1 SGHVS, CDR2 FQNEAQ. The CDR3 length is 17 residues. Trimming stripped 3 bases from V and 4 bases from J, with 21 bases between. CDR3 bases: TGTGCCAGCAGCTTCTCCGCCCCTTACCGGGGACGAGAGACCCAGTACTTC. As protein: CASSFSAPYRGRETQYF.

This clonotype was picked up a small number of times. The chain links TRBV6-4 to TRBJ2-1, with 11 positions matching TRBD2. CDR1 and CDR2 from the germline V gene are MRHNA and SNTAGT. J lost 6 bases, V lost 3 bases, and 1 base had no gene match. CDR3 size: 14 residues. The DNA of the CDR3 is TGTGCCAGCAGTGAGGGACTAGCGGCCAATGAGCAGTTCTTC. It translates to CASSEGLAANEQFF.

V usage is TRBV6-6 and J usage is TRBJ1-5; D is perhaps TRBD1 (6 bases). Germline CDR1 MNHNY, CDR2 SVGAGI (reference sequence). This CDR3 spans 16 amino acids. V was trimmed by 6 bases and J by 2 bases, leaving 17 bases between them. CDR3 nucleotide sequence: TGTGCCAGCAGCCGGACCAGGGAGGGGGGCAATCAGCCCCAGCATTTT. Protein sequence: CASSRTREGGNQPQHF.